The rows below give T cell receptor beta chains drawn from one sample of a study of OX40 agonist ivuxolimab in advanced cancers. Sequencing used immunoSEQ multiplex PCR; TCRdb keeps in-frame clones, though not all of them. The sample lists 39,000 or so clones, around 90% occurring once. Specimen: CD4+ or CD8+ T cells sorted from blood, collected in a trial of the OX40 agonist ivuxolimab. These receptor sequences come from an adult with an advanced solid tumor such as melanoma, head and neck, liver or kidney cancer. CDR3s include the opening cysteine and the closing phenylalanine or tryptophan. The D gene is left open where the match is weak. Some rows have no size entry. The others give once, few or many, or a class for an expanded clone.

j_call,d_call,v_call,clone_size,cdr3_nt,cdr3_aa
TRBJ1-1,TRBD1,TRBV11-3,-,TGTGCCAGCAGCCCCACCCCGGGACAGGGCGTCACTGAAGCTTTCTTT,CASSPTPGQGVTEAFF
TRBJ2-1,TRBD1,TRBV5-4,-,TGTGCCAGCAGGCGAGGGACAGGCTCAAATGAGCAGTTCTTC,CASRRGTGSNEQFF
TRBJ2-1,TRBD1,TRBV10-3,-,TGTGCCATCAGTGAGTCTCAGGGGGTTTACAATGAGCAGTTCTTC,CAISESQGVYNEQFF
TRBJ2-1,TRBD2,TRBV13,-,TGTGCCAGCAGCTTATGGGGGGGATACAATGAGCAGTTCTTC,CASSLWGGYNEQFF
TRBJ2-7,-,TRBV7-9,few,TGTGCCAGCAGCTTTGGGAGCTCCTACGAGCAGTACTTC,CASSFGSSYEQYF
TRBJ2-5,TRBD2,TRBV11-2,-,TGTGCCAGCAGCTTCGGACTAGCGGGAGGGGGCACCATGGAGACCCAGTACTTC,CASSFGLAGGGTMETQYF
TRBJ1-2,-,TRBV7-3,-,TGTGCCAGCAGCTTAAATGGATACCAGGGAGACTACACCTTC,CASSLNGYQGDYTF
TRBJ1-1,-,TRBV7-8,once,TGTGCCAGCAGATCTAGAGGGGTGGCGGCTCCAGCTGAAGCTTTCTTT,CASRSRGVAAPAEAFF
TRBJ1-4,-,TRBV5-5,-,TGTGCCAGCAGCTTCCAGCAGGGGAGGGAAAAACTGTTTTTT,CASSFQQGREKLFF
TRBJ2-2,-,TRBV5-1,-,TGCGCCAGCAGCTTGGAGGCGGGACTTACACCCGGGGAGCTGTTTTTT,CASSLEAGLTPGELFF
TRBJ2-2,TRBD1,TRBV7-9,-,TGTGCCAGCAGTAGGACAGGGGTCACCGGGGAGCTGTTTTTT,CASSRTGVTGELFF
TRBJ1-4,TRBD1,TRBV6-1,-,TGTGCCAGCAGGGGACAGACTTTGTCAGGCGAAAAACTGTTTTTT,CASRGQTLSGEKLFF
TRBJ2-1,TRBD2,TRBV19,-,TGTGCCAGTAGTATAGATTCGGAACTAGCGGGGGGCAGGGCCTACAATGAGCAGTTCTTC,CASSIDSELAGGRAYNEQFF
TRBJ2-1,-,TRBV7-6,once,TGTGCCAGCAGCAAGGCGTTAAACGGAGAGCAGTTCTTC,CASSKALNGEQFF
TRBJ2-3,-,TRBV7-2,once,TGTGCCAGCAGCTTAGGTTCCGGTACCGAAGATACGCAGTATTTT,CASSLGSGTEDTQYF
TRBJ2-2,TRBD2,TRBV4-2,-,TGTGCCAGCGGGGGGGGTACGAACACCGGGGAGCTGTTTTTT,CASGGGTNTGELFF
TRBJ2-1,-,TRBV6-5,-,TGTGCCAGCAGCCGGGGCGAGGGGGGAACGTTCTTC,CASSRGEGGTFF
TRBJ2-3,-,TRBV7-2,-,TGTGCCAGCAGCTTAGCGTTACGCACAGATACGCAGTATTTT,CASSLALRTDTQYF
TRBJ1-2,-,TRBV7-6,-,TGTGCCAGCAGCCCCAGTGGGCATGGCTACACCTTC,CASSPSGHGYTF
TRBJ2-5,TRBD2,TRBV10-3,-,TGTGCCATCAGTGATTTTGGCGGGGGAAGTAAGGAGACCCAGTACTTC,CAISDFGGGSKETQYF
TRBJ2-7,-,TRBV6-5,few,TGTGCCAGCAGTAACGGACTGAGCTCCTACGAGCAGTACTTC,CASSNGLSSYEQYF
TRBJ1-2,-,TRBV19,few,TGTGCCAGTAGTGGACTTAACTATGGCTACACCTTC,CASSGLNYGYTF
TRBJ2-1,-,TRBV7-2,-,TGTGCCAGCAGCCTTCAGACAATGTACAATGAGCAGTTCTTC,CASSLQTMYNEQFF
TRBJ1-1,-,TRBV13,-,TGTGCCAGCAGCTTAGCCGCAGGCCCCCTGACCTTT,CASSLAAGPLTF
TRBJ2-1,TRBD1,TRBV18,-,TGTGCCAGCTCACCACCCCAGGGGGTCTCCTACAATGAGCAGTTCTTC,CASSPPQGVSYNEQFF
TRBJ2-3,-,TRBV28,once,TGTGCCAGCAGTTTCCCCTCAGATACGCAGTATTTT,CASSFPSDTQYF
TRBJ1-5,-,TRBV12-5,-,TGTGCTAGTGGACCATCGGGGGCTCAGCCCCAGCATTTT,CASGPSGAQPQHF
TRBJ1-4,-,TRBV7-9,-,TGTGCCAGCAGCCCAGGGGCAACTAATGAAAAACTGTTTTTT,CASSPGATNEKLFF
TRBJ2-3,-,TRBV5-1,-,TGCGCCAGCAGCCCCCCGTTGGGGTTGACAGATACGCAGTATTTT,CASSPPLGLTDTQYF
TRBJ1-2,-,TRBV5-5,once,TGTGCCAGCAGCCCGGGCATCGAGGGTACCTATGGCTACACCTTC,CASSPGIEGTYGYTF
TRBJ2-2,-,TRBV5-5,-,TGTGCCAGCAGCTTGAGGGTGGCGAACACCGGGGAGCTGTTTTTT,CASSLRVANTGELFF
TRBJ1-5,TRBD1,TRBV4-2,-,TGTGCCAGCAGCCGAGACAGGGGTGGGAATCAGCCCCAGCATTTT,CASSRDRGGNQPQHF
TRBJ2-3,TRBD2,TRBV7-2,once,TGTGCCAGCAGGCGGGGGGGCACAGATACGCAGTATTTT,CASRRGGTDTQYF
TRBJ1-4,TRBD1,TRBV19,-,TGTGCCAGTAGTATAGGGACAGGGAAGAATGAAAAACTGTTTTTT,CASSIGTGKNEKLFF
TRBJ2-5,-,TRBV2,once,TGTGCCAGCAGTGTTGAGGTTTTAGAGACCCAGTACTTC,CASSVEVLETQYF
TRBJ2-7,-,TRBV6-1,-,TGTGCCAGCACGCAGAGTATAATCTTCTACGAGCAGTACTTC,CASTQSIIFYEQYF
TRBJ1-1,-,TRBV4-3,-,TGCGCCAGCAGCCAAGATTCCGGGGCGAACACTGAAGCTTTCTTT,CASSQDSGANTEAFF
TRBJ1-2,-,TRBV4-1,-,TGCGCCAGCAGCCAATCCCATATCTATGGCTACACCTTC,CASSQSHIYGYTF
TRBJ1-1,TRBD1,TRBV6-4,-,TGTGCCAGCAAACCGACAGGGCACACTGAAGCTTTCTTT,CASKPTGHTEAFF
TRBJ2-3,-,TRBV7-8,-,TGTGCCAGCAGCCTTAGCGTAATAGGCACAGATACGCAGTATTTT,CASSLSVIGTDTQYF
TRBJ2-7,TRBD2,TRBV2,-,TGTGCCAGCACAGGGACTAGCGGGGAGAGCGAGCAGTACTTC,CASTGTSGESEQYF
TRBJ1-4,-,TRBV2,-,TGTGCCAGCAGTGAAGAGCGGGCCCGGACGCTTAATGAAAAACTGTTTTTT,CASSEERARTLNEKLFF
TRBJ2-5,-,TRBV11-3,-,TGTGCCAGCAGCTCGAGGGGTGAGACCCAGTACTTC,CASSSRGETQYF
TRBJ2-2,-,TRBV25-1,-,TGTGCCAGCAGTGAACCCCAGTCAGGGGAGCTGTTTTTT,CASSEPQSGELFF
TRBJ1-3,-,TRBV11-3,-,TGTGCCAGCAGCTTAATATGGGGCGGGAACTCTGGAAACACCATATATTTT,CASSLIWGGNSGNTIYF
TRBJ2-7,TRBD1,TRBV5-1,-,TGCGCCAGCAGCTTGGGACAGGGTAACAACGAGCAGTACTTC,CASSLGQGNNEQYF
TRBJ1-2,-,TRBV9,few,TGTGCCAGCAGCCGTAATCTAGAAGCTAACTATGGCTACACCTTC,CASSRNLEANYGYTF
TRBJ2-1,TRBD2,TRBV15,-,TGTGCCACCAGCGGCCGTGGGGGAGGGTTGGATGAGCAGTTCTTC,CATSGRGGGLDEQFF
TRBJ1-2,-,TRBV6-1,-,TGTGCCAGCAGTGGGAACTCTATTGGAGCTAACTATGGCTACACCTTC,CASSGNSIGANYGYTF
TRBJ2-2,TRBD2,TRBV7-2,-,TGTGCCAGCAGCCCTCGTCCTTTAGCGGGGGGCCTTCCCGGGGAGCTGTTTTTT,CASSPRPLAGGLPGELFF
TRBJ1-5,-,TRBV7-6,-,TGTGCCAGCAGCTTAGAGGGGCGGGGGGGTCAGCCCCAGCATTTT,CASSLEGRGGQPQHF
TRBJ1-1,-,TRBV6-5,-,TGTGCCAGCAGTTACCGGGGAGCCGGAAACACTGAAGCTTTCTTT,CASSYRGAGNTEAFF
TRBJ1-2,-,TRBV11-3,-,TGTGCCAGCAGCGCCCGGGGGGGGGTGCCTAACTATGGCTACACCTTC,CASSARGGVPNYGYTF
TRBJ2-7,TRBD1,TRBV18,few,TGTGCCAGCTCACCAGATACCAACAGGGGCCTCGAGCAGTACTTC,CASSPDTNRGLEQYF